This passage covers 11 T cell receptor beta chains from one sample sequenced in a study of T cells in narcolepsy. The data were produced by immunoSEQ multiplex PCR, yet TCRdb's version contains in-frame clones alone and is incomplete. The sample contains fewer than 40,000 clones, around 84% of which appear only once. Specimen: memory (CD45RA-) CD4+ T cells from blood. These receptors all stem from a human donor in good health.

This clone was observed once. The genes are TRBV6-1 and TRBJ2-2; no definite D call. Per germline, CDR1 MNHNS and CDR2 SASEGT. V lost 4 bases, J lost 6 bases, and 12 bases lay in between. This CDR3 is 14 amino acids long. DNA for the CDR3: TGTGCCAGCAGTGGGCCGCTATCCCCCGGGGAGCTGTTTTTT. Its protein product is CASSGPLSPGELFF.

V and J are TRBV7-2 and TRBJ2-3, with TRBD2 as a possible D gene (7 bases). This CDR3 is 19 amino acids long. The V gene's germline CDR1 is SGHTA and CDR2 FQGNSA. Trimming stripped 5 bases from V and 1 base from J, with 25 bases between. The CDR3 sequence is CASSLYGPHAGARTDTQYF. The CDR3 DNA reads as TGTGCCAGCAGCCTATACGGCCCCCATGCGGGGGCGCGCACAGATACGCAGTATTTT.

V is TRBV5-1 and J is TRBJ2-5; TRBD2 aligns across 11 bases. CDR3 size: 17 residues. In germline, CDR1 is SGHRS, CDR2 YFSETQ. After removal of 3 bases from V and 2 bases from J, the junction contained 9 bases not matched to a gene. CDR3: CASSSLTLAGGQETQYF. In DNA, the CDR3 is TGCGCCAGCAGCTCCCTTACGCTAGCGGGGGGACAAGAGACCCAGTACTTC.

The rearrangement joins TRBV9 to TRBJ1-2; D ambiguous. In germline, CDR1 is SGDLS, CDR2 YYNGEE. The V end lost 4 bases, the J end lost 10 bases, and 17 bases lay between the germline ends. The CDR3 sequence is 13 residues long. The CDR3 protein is CASSSTVGYDYTF. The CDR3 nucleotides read TGTGCCAGCAGCAGTACGGTTGGGTACGACTACACCTTC.

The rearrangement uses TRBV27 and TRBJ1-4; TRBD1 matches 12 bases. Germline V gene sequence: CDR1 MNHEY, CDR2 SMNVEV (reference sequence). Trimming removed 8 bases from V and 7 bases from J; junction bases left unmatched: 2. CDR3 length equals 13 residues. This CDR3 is CASGTGGGEKLFF. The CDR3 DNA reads TGTGCCAGCGGGACAGGGGGCGGTGAAAAACTGTTTTTT. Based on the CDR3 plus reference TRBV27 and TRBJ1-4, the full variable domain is EAQVTQNPRYLITVTGKKLTVTCSQNMNHEYMSWYRQDPGLGLRQIYYSMNVEVTDKGDVPEGYKVSRKEKRNFPLILESPSPNQTSLYFCASGTGGGEKLFFGSGTQLSVL.

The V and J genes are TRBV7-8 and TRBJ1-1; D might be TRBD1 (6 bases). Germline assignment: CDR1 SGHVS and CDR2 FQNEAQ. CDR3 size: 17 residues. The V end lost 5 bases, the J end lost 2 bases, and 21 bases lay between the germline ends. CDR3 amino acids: CASSPRRDGRGNTEAFF. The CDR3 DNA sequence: TGTGCCAGCAGCCCGCGCCGCGACGGCAGGGGTAACACTGAAGCTTTCTTT. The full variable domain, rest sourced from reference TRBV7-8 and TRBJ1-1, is GAGVSQSPRYKVAKRGQDVALRCDPISGHVSLFWYQQALGQGPEFLTYFQNEAQLDKSGLPSDRFFAERPEGSVSTLKIQRTQQEDSAVYLCASSPRRDGRGNTEAFFGQGTRLTVV.

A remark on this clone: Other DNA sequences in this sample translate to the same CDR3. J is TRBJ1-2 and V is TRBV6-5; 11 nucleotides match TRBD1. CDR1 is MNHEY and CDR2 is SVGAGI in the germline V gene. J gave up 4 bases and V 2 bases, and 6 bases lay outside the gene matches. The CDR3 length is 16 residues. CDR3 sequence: CASSYLRTGGGYGYTF. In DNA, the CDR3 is TGTGCCAGCAGTTACCTCCGGACAGGGGGCGGCTATGGCTACACCTTC.

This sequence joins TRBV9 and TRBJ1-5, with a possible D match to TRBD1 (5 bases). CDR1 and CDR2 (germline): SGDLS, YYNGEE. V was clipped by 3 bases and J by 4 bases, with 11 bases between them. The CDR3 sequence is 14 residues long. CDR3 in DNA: TGTGCCAGCAGCGAGGGGCCATCTAATCAGCCCCAGCATTTT. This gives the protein CASSEGPSNQPQHF. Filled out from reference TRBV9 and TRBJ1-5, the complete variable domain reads DSGVTQTPKHLITATGQRVTLRCSPRSGDLSVYWYQQSLDQGLQFLIQYYNGEERAKGNILERFSAQQFPDLHSELNLSSLELGDSALYFCASSEGPSNQPQHFGDGTRLSIL.

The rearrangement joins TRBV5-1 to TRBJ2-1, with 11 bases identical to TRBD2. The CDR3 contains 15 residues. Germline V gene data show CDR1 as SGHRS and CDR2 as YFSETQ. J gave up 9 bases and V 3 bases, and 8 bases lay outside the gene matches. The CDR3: CASSSTSGSPSEQFF. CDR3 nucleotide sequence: TGCGCCAGCAGCTCCACTAGCGGGAGCCCAAGTGAGCAGTTCTTC.

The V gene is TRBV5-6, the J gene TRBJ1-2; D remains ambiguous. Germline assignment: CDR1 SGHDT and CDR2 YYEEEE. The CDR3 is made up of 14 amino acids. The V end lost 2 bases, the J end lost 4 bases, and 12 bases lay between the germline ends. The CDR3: CASSFRVETYGYTF. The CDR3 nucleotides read TGTGCCAGCAGCTTTAGGGTCGAGACCTATGGCTACACCTTC.

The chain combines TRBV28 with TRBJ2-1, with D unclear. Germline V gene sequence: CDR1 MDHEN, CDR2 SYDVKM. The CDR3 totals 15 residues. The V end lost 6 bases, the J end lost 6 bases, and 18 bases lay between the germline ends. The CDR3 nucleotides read TGTGCCAGCAGACCGAAGAGCGACTTCCGCAATGAGCAGTTCTTC. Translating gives CASRPKSDFRNEQFF.